This is a list of T cell receptor beta chains from one sample in a study of shared clonotypes between healthy human individuals. TCRdb's copy holds only in-frame clones and misses some; the assay was immunoSEQ multiplex PCR. The top ten clones hold around 1.2% of a sample with nearly 2 million clones, approximately 94% of them seen once. Input material: naive CD8+ T cells sorted from blood. These receptors all come from a young man in good health. The CDR3 runs from the conserved cysteine through the conserved F or W. A D gene is named only where the DNA matches it firmly.

V gene: TRBV6-1
CDR3 length: 11
J gene: TRBJ1-2
D gene: NA
CDR3 protein: CASSVLGGYTF
CDR3 DNA: TGTGCCAGCAGTGTATTAGGGGGCTACACCTTC

V gene: TRBV6-5
CDR3 length: 14
J gene: TRBJ2-1
D gene: NA
CDR3 protein: CASSYTRVDNEQFF
CDR3 DNA: TGTGCCAGCAGTTACACCAGGGTCGACAATGAGCAGTTCTTC

V gene: TRBV19
CDR3 length: 15
J gene: TRBJ2-3
D gene: NA
CDR3 protein: CASRAKGLTTDTQYF
CDR3 DNA: TGTGCCAGTAGGGCCAAAGGTCTTACCACAGATACGCAGTATTTT

V gene: TRBV10-1
CDR3 length: 17
J gene: TRBJ2-2
D gene: NA
CDR3 protein: CASSERSADPNTGELFF
CDR3 DNA: TGCGCCAGCAGTGAGCGGAGCGCAGACCCGAACACCGGGGAGCTGTTTTTT

V gene: TRBV7-9
CDR3 length: 13
J gene: TRBJ2-5
D gene: NA
CDR3 protein: CASSLMLQETQYF
CDR3 DNA: TGTGCCAGCAGCCTTATGCTTCAAGAGACCCAGTACTTC

V gene: TRBV19
CDR3 length: 14
J gene: TRBJ1-5
D gene: TRBD1
CDR3 protein: CASSPGTVYQPQHF
CDR3 DNA: TGTGCCAGTAGTCCTGGGACAGTCTATCAGCCCCAGCATTTT

V gene: TRBV7-9
CDR3 length: 12
J gene: TRBJ2-7
D gene: NA
CDR3 protein: CASSQTVYEQYF
CDR3 DNA: TGTGCCAGCAGCCAGACAGTTTACGAGCAGTACTTC

V gene: TRBV6-1
CDR3 length: 13
J gene: TRBJ1-2
D gene: NA
CDR3 protein: CASSEDWNYGYTF
CDR3 DNA: TGTGCCAGCAGTGAAGACTGGAACTATGGCTACACCTTC

V gene: TRBV15
CDR3 length: 11
J gene: TRBJ2-3
D gene: NA
CDR3 protein: CATRFLDTQYF
CDR3 DNA: TGTGCCACCAGATTTTTGGATACGCAGTATTTT

V gene: TRBV6-1
CDR3 length: 14
J gene: TRBJ2-7
D gene: NA
CDR3 protein: CASSLGGGTYEQYF
CDR3 DNA: TGTGCCAGCAGTCTAGGGGGGGGGACCTACGAGCAGTACTTC

V gene: TRBV7-9
CDR3 length: 12
J gene: TRBJ1-4
D gene: NA
CDR3 protein: CASSPADEKLFF
CDR3 DNA: TGTGCCAGCAGCCCAGCTGATGAAAAACTGTTTTTT

V gene: TRBV27
CDR3 length: 15
J gene: TRBJ2-3
D gene: NA
CDR3 protein: CASSSRDTYTDTQYF
CDR3 DNA: TGTGCCAGCAGCTCGCGGGACACCTACACAGATACGCAGTATTTT

V gene: TRBV29-1
CDR3 length: 14
J gene: TRBJ2-7
D gene: NA
CDR3 protein: CSVVVAQGGYEQYF
CDR3 DNA: TGCAGCGTTGTGGTAGCTCAGGGGGGCTACGAGCAGTACTTC

V gene: TRBV5-1
CDR3 length: 14
J gene: TRBJ2-5
D gene: NA
CDR3 protein: CASSLARNEETQYF
CDR3 DNA: TGCGCCAGCAGCTTGGCACGGAATGAGGAGACCCAGTACTTC

V gene: TRBV5-5
CDR3 length: 15
J gene: TRBJ2-7
D gene: TRBD1
CDR3 protein: CASSWDRGLRSEQYF
CDR3 DNA: TGTGCCAGCAGTTGGGACAGGGGGCTTAGGTCCGAGCAGTACTTC

V gene: TRBV10-2
CDR3 length: 12
J gene: TRBJ2-2
D gene: NA
CDR3 protein: CASGPGTGELFF
CDR3 DNA: TGCGCCAGTGGGCCCGGGACCGGGGAGCTGTTTTTT

V gene: TRBV7-8
CDR3 length: 15
J gene: TRBJ1-1
D gene: NA
CDR3 protein: CASSPSGGSGTEAFF
CDR3 DNA: TGTGCCAGCAGCCCATCGGGGGGCTCGGGCACTGAAGCTTTCTTT

V gene: TRBV4-1
CDR3 length: 13
J gene: TRBJ2-5
D gene: NA
CDR3 protein: CASSQDALSTQYF
CDR3 DNA: TGCGCCAGCAGCCAAGATGCCCTCTCTACCCAGTACTTC

V gene: TRBV6-1
CDR3 length: 13
J gene: TRBJ2-5
D gene: NA
CDR3 protein: CASSDLNTETQYF
CDR3 DNA: TGTGCCAGCAGTGACCTGAACACGGAGACCCAGTACTTC

V gene: TRBV5-4
CDR3 length: 14
J gene: TRBJ2-7
D gene: TRBD1
CDR3 protein: CASSLGTGPYEQYF
CDR3 DNA: TGTGCCAGCAGCTTGGGGACAGGGCCCTACGAGCAGTACTTC

V gene: TRBV14
CDR3 length: 15
J gene: TRBJ2-7
D gene: NA
CDR3 protein: CASSQAQGDAYEQYF
CDR3 DNA: TGTGCCAGCAGCCAAGCTCAGGGCGACGCCTACGAGCAGTACTTC

V gene: TRBV4-1
CDR3 length: 16
J gene: TRBJ1-5
D gene: TRBD1
CDR3 protein: CASSQEGQGSNQPQHF
CDR3 DNA: TGCGCCAGCAGCCAGGAAGGACAGGGAAGCAATCAGCCCCAGCATTTT